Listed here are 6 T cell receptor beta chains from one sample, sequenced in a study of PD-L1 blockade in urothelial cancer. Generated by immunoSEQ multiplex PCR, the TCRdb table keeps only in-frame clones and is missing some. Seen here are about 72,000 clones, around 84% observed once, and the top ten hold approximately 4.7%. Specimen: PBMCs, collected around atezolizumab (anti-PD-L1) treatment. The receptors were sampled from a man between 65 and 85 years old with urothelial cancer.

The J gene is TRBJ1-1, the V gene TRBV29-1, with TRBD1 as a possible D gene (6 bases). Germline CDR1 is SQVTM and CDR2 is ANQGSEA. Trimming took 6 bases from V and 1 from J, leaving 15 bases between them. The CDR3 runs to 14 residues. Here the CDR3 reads CSVVGGLGNTEAFF. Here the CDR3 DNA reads TGCAGCGTGGTTGGGGGCCTGGGGAACACTGAAGCTTTCTTT.

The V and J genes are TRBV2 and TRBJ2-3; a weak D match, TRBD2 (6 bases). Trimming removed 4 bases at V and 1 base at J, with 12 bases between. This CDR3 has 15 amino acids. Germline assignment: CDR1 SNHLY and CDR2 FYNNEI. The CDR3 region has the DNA TGTGCCAGCAGTGTAGGAGGGACCCGCACAGATACGCAGTATTTT. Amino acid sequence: CASSVGGTRTDTQYF.

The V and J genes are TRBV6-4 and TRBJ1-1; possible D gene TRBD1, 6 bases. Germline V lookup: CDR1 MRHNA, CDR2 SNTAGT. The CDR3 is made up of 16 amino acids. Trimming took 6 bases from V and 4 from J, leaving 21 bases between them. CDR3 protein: CASRTHAGGPGTEAFF. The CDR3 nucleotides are TGTGCCAGCAGGACTCACGCGGGGGGGCCGGGCACTGAAGCTTTCTTT.

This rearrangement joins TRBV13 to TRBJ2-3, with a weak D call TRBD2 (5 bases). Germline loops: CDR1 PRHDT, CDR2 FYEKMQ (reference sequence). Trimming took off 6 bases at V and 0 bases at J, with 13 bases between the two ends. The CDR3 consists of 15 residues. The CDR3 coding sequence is TGTGCCAGCAGTCGGAGTGGAGGCAGCACAGATACGCAGTATTTT. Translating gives CASSRSGGSTDTQYF. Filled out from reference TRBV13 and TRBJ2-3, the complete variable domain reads AAGVIQSPRHLIKEKRETATLKCYPIPRHDTVYWYQQGPGQDPQFLISFYEKMQSDKGSIPDRFSAQQFSDYHSELNMSSLELGDSALYFCASSRSGGSTDTQYFGPGTRLTVL.

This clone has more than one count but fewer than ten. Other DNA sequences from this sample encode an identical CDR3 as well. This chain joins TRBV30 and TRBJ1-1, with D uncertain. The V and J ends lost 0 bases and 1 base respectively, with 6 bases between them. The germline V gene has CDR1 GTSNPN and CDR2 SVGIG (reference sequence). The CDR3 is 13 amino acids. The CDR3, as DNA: TGTGCCTGGAGTGTACGAGGGAACACTGAAGCTTTCTTT. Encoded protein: CAWSVRGNTEAFF.

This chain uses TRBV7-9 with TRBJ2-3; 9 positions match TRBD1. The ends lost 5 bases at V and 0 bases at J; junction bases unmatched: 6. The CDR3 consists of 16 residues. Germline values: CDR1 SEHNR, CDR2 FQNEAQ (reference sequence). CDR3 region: CASSPGQGRSTDTQYF. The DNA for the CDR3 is TGTGCCAGCAGCCCTGGACAGGGGAGAAGCACAGATACGCAGTATTTT.